Included here is one T cell receptor beta chain sequence, with context. As processed by the authors: By means of reference gene primer amplification, nucleated cell counts were estimated. Libraries were prepared by immunoSEQ multiplex PCR; TCRdb keeps only in-frame clonotypes and omits some of them. The DNA gave D and trimming, while V, J and clone size come from that table. This sample has around 120,000 clones, with about 87% found just once. These data belong to a study of blood T cell repertoires in COVID-19. In the study overall: Acute-phase and convalescent COVID-19 samples originated in the United States, Italy and Spain. PBMCs, B-cell-depleted T cells, or T cells were the source of the cDNA or gDNA that made up the material.

CDR3 size: 15 residues. The germline V gene encodes CDR1 SGHRS and CDR2 YFSETQ. V shed 4 bases and J 9 bases; nucleotides not matched to a gene: 7. The TCR originated in a woman aged 70 to 79 with acute or convalescent COVID-19. Sequenced: peripheral blood. The chain has TRBV5-1 and TRBJ1-6, with 10 nucleotides matching TRBD1. For the CDR3, the DNA is TGCGCCAGCAGCGCCGGGACAGGGGAAGGTTCACCCCTCCACTTT. It translates to CASSAGTGEGSPLHF.